This T cell receptor (beta chain) is from a study of T cell changes during pregnancy in multiple sclerosis. The CDR3 totals 15 residues. The V segment lost 6 bases and the J segment 9 bases; nucleotides outside the gene matches: 14. CDR1 and CDR2 from the germline V gene are SGHAT and FQNNGV. The table came from immunoSEQ multiplex PCR; TCRdb's copy has only in-frame clones and leaves some out. The top ten clones hold over 1.5% of a sample with under 80,000 clones, roughly 88% of them seen once. The clonotype was recovered from a female donor with multiple sclerosis, enrolled in a pregnancy study. The rearrangement uses TRBV11-2 and TRBJ1-2, with TRBD1 matching over 9 bases. The sample consisted of peripheral blood, taken in the first trimester of pregnancy. This CDR3 is CASSSPGTGMSSYTF. The DNA for the CDR3 is TGTGCCAGCAGTTCCCCTGGGACAGGGATGTCTAGCTACACCTTC.